The rows below give T cell receptor beta chains drawn from one sample of a study of blood T cell repertoires in COVID-19. The repertoire was sequenced with immunoSEQ multiplex PCR; TCRdb's copy has only in-frame clones and lacks some. This repertoire shows around 39,000 clones, roughly 80% found once; its top ten account for about 29%. Sequenced input: peripheral blood. The receptors were sampled from an older man with active or convalescent COVID-19. Both conserved end residues are trimmed from each CDR3.

len,v_gene,CDR3aa
14,TRBV29-1,SVGVGQGVDTGELF
10,TRBV28,ASQTANEKLF
13,TRBV27,ASSLLGGGQETQY
12,TRBV2,ASSTGGTEETQY
13,TRBV9,ASSVDSGRFNEQF
13,TRBV2,ASSLRSGLYNEQF
10,TRBV6-6,ASGAGGNTIY
14,TRBV5-6,ASSLRIGQGATEAF
15,TRBV7-2,ASSPQLLWRAPDTQY
14,TRBV4-3,ASSQSPTGGNSPLH
15,TRBV15,ATSREGVSWGTDTQY
12,TRBV11-3,ASSRRENRDTQY
14,TRBV19,ASSSVMTGTGQPQH
12,TRBV27,ASSLPSVTGGYT
11,TRBV5-1,ASSFLVEGEQF
11,TRBV21-1,ASSTLGNTEAF
13,TRBV6-6,ASSYASGSPPQLF
12,TRBV30,ASTGTSGQYEQY
12,TRBV2,ASSVGQDVDGYT
16,TRBV5-6,ASSLDGTSGRRADTQY
13,TRBV11-1,ASSLAFQGGNEQY
12,TRBV11-2,ASSLDPGQYGYT
12,TRBV7-2,ASSKGLAGDEQY
12,TRBV6-5,ASHRTGFSYEQY
12,TRBV6-2/TRBV6-3,ASSFTAGLREQY
13,TRBV7-9,ASSHRVRTPDTQY
18,TRBV6-1,ASSEASGLAGLTPYNEQF
13,TRBV7-8,ASSFIGGYTGELF
14,TRBV18,ASSPAGTGVRSEQY
10,TRBV24-1,ATSDLQGEQF
11,TRBV29-1,SALAVGYGELF
10,TRBV10-3,AIMGQTYEQY
13,TRBV5-1,ASSLQTTASTGYT
11,TRBV29-1,SVEDRLNTEAF
10,TRBV11-2,ASSPGGYGYT
14,TRBV5-6,ASSLLVTSTGNTIY
12,TRBV10-1,ARTSGTTTYEQY
15,TRBV7-9,ASSRDRGDLSPDEQY
11,TRBV10-3,AISPDSSYEQY
17,TRBV3-1/TRBV3-2,ASSQELEGLEGPNYGYT
12,TRBV5-1,ASSWGQGADTQY
13,TRBV27,ASSLTAAFDQPQH
13,TRBV11-3,ASSSGLAGSDTQY
8,TRBV20-1,SANGYEQY
13,TRBV5-1,ASASGLVLGETQY
14,TRBV5-1,ASSPVFAGYTGELF